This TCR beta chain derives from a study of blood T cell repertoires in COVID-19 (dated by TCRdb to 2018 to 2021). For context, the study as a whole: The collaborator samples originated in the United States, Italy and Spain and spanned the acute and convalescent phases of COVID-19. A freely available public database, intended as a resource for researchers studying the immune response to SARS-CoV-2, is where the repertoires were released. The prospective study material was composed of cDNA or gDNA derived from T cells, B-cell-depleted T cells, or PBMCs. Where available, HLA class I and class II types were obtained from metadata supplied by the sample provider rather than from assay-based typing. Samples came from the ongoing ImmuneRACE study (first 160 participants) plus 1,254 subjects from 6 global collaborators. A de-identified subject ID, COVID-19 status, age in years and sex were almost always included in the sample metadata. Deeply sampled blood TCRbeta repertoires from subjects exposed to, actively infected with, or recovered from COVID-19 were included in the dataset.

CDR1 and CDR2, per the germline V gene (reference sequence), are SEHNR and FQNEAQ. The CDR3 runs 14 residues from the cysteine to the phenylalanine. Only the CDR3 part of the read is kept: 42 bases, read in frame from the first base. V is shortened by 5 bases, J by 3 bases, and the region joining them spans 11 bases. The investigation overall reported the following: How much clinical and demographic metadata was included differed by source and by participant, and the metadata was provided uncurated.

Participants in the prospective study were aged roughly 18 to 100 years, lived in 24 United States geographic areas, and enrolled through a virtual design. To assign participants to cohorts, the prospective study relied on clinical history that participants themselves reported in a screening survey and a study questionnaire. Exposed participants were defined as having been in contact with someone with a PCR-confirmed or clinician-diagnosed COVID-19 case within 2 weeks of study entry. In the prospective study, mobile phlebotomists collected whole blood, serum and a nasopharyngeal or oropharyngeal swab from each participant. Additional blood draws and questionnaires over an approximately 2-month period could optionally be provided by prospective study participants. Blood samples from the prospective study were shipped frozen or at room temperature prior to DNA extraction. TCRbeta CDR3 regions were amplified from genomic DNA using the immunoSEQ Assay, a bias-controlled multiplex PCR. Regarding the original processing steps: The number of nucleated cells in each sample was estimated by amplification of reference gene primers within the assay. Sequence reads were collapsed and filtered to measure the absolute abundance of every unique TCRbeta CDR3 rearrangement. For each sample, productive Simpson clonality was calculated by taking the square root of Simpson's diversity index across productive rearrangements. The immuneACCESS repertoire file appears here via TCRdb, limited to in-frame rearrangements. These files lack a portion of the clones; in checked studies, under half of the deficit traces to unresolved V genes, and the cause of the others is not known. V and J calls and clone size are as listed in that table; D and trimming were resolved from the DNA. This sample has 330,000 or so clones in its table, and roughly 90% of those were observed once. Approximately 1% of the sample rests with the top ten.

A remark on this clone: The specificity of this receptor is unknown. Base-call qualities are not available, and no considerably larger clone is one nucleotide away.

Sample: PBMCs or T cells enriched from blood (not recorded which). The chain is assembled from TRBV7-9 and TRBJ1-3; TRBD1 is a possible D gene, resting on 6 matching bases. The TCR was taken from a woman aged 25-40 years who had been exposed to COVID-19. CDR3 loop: CASSPRGFGNTIYF. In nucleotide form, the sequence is TGTGCCAGCAGCCCCAGGGGCTTTGGAAACACCATATATTTT.